Shown below are 20 T cell receptor beta chains from a single sample sequenced in a study of blood T cell repertoires in COVID-19. TCRdb's copy holds only in-frame clones and misses some; the assay was immunoSEQ multiplex PCR. The repertoire includes around 140,000 clones, around 90% of them detected once, and nearly 0.95% sits in the top ten. The sequencing input was peripheral blood. The receptors stem from a woman between 50 and 59 years old with acute or convalescent COVID-19.

The chain carries TRBV7-8 and TRBJ2-3; D perhaps matches TRBD1 (6 bases). With 2 bases removed from V and 0 bases from J, the gap between germline ends came to 9 bases. Germline V gene data show CDR1 as SGHVS and CDR2 as FQNEAQ. The CDR3 has 15 amino acids. As DNA, the CDR3 is TGTGCCAGCAGCTTACCGGGACACAGCACAGATACGCAGTATTTT. It specifies CASSLPGHSTDTQYF.

J is TRBJ1-2 and V is TRBV4-1, with D perhaps matching TRBD1 (5 bases). In germline, CDR1 is MGHRA, CDR2 YSYEKL. Deletions cut 3 bases from V and 0 bases from J, with 14 bases between. This CDR3 has 16 amino acids. The CDR3, as DNA: TGCGCCAGCAGCCATGGGCGGGACGGAGCTAACTATGGCTACACCTTC. Translation: CASSHGRDGANYGYTF.

This rearrangement joins TRBV5-1 to TRBJ2-5; D possibly corresponds to TRBD1 (6 bases). Germline CDR1 reads SGHRS; CDR2 reads YFSETQ. The CDR3 runs to 16 residues. Trimming took off 4 bases at V and 4 bases at J, with 20 bases between the two ends. The CDR3 DNA reads TGCGCCAGCAGCGAGGAATACAGGGAAGCGCGAGAGACCCAGTACTTC. This encodes CASSEEYREARETQYF.

The chain carries TRBV10-3 and TRBJ1-1, with no clear D. V lost 1 base to trimming and J lost 5 bases, with 11 bases between them. Germline V gene lookup returns CDR1 ENHRY and CDR2 SYGVKD. CDR3 length: 14 amino acids. Written as DNA, the CDR3 is TGTGCCATCAGTGAGTTAACCCCACGGACTGAAGCTTTCTTT. It specifies CAISELTPRTEAFF.

The chain recombines TRBV9 with TRBJ2-2; 10 bases agree with TRBD2. The CDR3 has 18 amino acids. CDR1 and CDR2 (germline): SGDLS, YYNGEE. The J segment lost 3 bases and the V segment lost 3 bases, leaving 11 bases of the junction unmatched. CDR3 nucleotide sequence: TGTGCCAGCAGCGGGCAGCAAGCGGGGGGGCCGGACACCGGGGAGCTGTTTTTT. Translating gives CASSGQQAGGPDTGELFF.

This clone was detected a few times. V usage is TRBV19 and J usage is TRBJ1-1; unclear D gene. Germline V gene sequence: CDR1 LNHDA, CDR2 SQIVND (reference sequence). The V gene lost 6 bases and the J gene lost 4 bases, with 6 bases spanning the gap. There are 11 residues in the CDR3. CDR3 residues: CASSPGTEAFF. The DNA of the CDR3 is TGTGCCAGTAGCCCAGGCACTGAAGCTTTCTTT.

This clone was recorded only once. This chain connects TRBV4-2 to TRBJ2-1; unclear D gene. The CDR3 is made up of 12 amino acids. The V end was cut by 5 bases, the J end by 6 bases, with 8 bases between. Looked up from germline, CDR1 is LGHNA and CDR2 is YNFKEQ. The CDR3 spells CASSTTGNEQFF. The CDR3 DNA follows: TGTGCCAGCAGCACTACGGGCAATGAGCAGTTCTTC.

The rearrangement uses TRBV4-2 and TRBJ2-2; D is possibly TRBD1 (5 bases). This CDR3 is built from 18 residues. From germline, CDR1 is LGHNA and CDR2 YNFKEQ. Trimming cost V 1 base and J 4 bases, with 19 bases left between them. The CDR3 is CASSQVMGQGLFTGELFF. In nucleotides, the CDR3 is TGTGCCAGCAGCCAAGTTATGGGCCAGGGCTTGTTCACCGGGGAGCTGTTTTTT.

This sequence joins TRBV4-2 and TRBJ2-5, with a tentative D call TRBD2 (5 bases). The CDR3 consists of 13 residues. The V end was cut by 4 bases, the J end by 3 bases, with 9 bases between. Germline values: CDR1 LGHNA, CDR2 YNFKEQ. CDR3 amino acids: CASSPLGEETQYF. As DNA, the CDR3 is TGTGCCAGCAGCCCGCTCGGGGAAGAGACCCAGTACTTC.

The chain employs TRBV29-1 and TRBJ1-5; TRBD1 is a possible D gene (5 bases). The CDR3 consists of 12 residues. V was clipped by 7 bases and J by 7 bases, with 14 bases between them. CDR1 SQVTM and CDR2 ANQGSEA come from the germline V gene. CDR3 bases: TGCAGCGCCGGGGGGAGCGGCCAGCCCCAGCATTTT. Protein: CSAGGSGQPQHF.

This chain joins TRBV5-8 and TRBJ2-3; no definite D call. Germline values: CDR1 SGHTS, CDR2 YDEGEE. The CDR3 loop spans 17 amino acids. V lost 0 bases and J 0 bases, leaving 14 bases between the germline ends. The DNA for the CDR3 is TGTGCCAGCAGCTTGGGTCGTTTCGAGCCTAGCACAGATACGCAGTATTTT. Translation gives CASSLGRFEPSTDTQYF.

The CDR3 here is CASSLVGTRYNEQFF. Here the CDR3 DNA reads TGTGCCAGCAGCCTAGTGGGGACTAGATACAATGAGCAGTTCTTC. This chain joins TRBV9 and TRBJ2-1, with 8 bases identical to TRBD2. CDR1 and CDR2 from the germline V gene are SGDLS and YYNGEE. The CDR3 is made up of 15 amino acids. Trimming at V came to 4 bases and at J to 4 bases, leaving 7 bases not matched to a gene.

The chain has TRBV19 and TRBJ1-6; 9 positions match TRBD1. Trimming cost V 10 bases and J 5 bases; bases outside gene matches: 12. The CDR3 has 16 residues. In germline, CDR1 is LNHDA, CDR2 SQIVND (reference sequence). The CDR3 DNA is TGTGCCACGGGACAGGGCCGCCGTCGAAATAATTCACCCCTCCACTTT. This gives the protein CATGQGRRRNNSPLHF.

This chain links TRBV5-4 with TRBJ2-2; 7 bases are a match to TRBD1. This CDR3 comprises 14 residues. Trimming cost V 5 bases and J 7 bases; bases outside gene matches: 8. Germline assignment: CDR1 SGHNT and CDR2 YYREEE (reference sequence). The CDR3: CASRDRLGVGELFF. Written as DNA, the CDR3 is TGTGCCAGCAGGGACAGGTTGGGGGTCGGGGAGCTGTTTTTT.

The chain has TRBV7-8 and TRBJ1-6; 9 bases are shared with TRBD1. CDR1 is SGHVS and CDR2 is FQNEAQ in the germline V gene. The CDR3 runs to 16 residues. After removal of 6 bases from V and 6 bases from J, the junction contained 9 bases not matched to a gene. CDR3 sequence: CASSVVGDRVNSPLHF. The CDR3 DNA reads TGTGCCAGCAGTGTAGTCGGGGACAGGGTTAATTCACCCCTCCACTTT. Based on the CDR3 plus reference TRBV7-8 and TRBJ1-6, the full variable domain is GAGVSQSPRYKVAKRGQDVALRCDPISGHVSLFWYQQALGQGPEFLTYFQNEAQLDKSGLPSDRFFAERPEGSVSTLKIQRTQQEDSAVYLCASSVVGDRVNSPLHFGNGTRLTVT.

The rearrangement uses TRBV24-1 and TRBJ2-2; TRBD1 matches 9 bases. The CDR3 length is 17 residues. Looked up from germline, CDR1 is KGHDR and CDR2 is SFDVKD. Unmatched junction bases numbered 10, after V lost 4 bases and J lost 5 bases. CDR3 residues: CATSDSDRGLRTGELFF. CDR3 sequence (DNA): TGTGCCACCAGTGACTCGGACAGGGGTTTAAGAACCGGGGAGCTGTTTTTT.

The gene calls are TRBV9 and TRBJ2-6; maybe TRBD1 (5 bases). The CDR3 is made up of 17 amino acids. V shed 2 bases and J shed 0 bases, with 12 bases lying between them. In germline, CDR1 is SGDLS, CDR2 YYNGEE. CDR3 bases: TGTGCCAGCAGCGTTAATACAGGAGCCTCTGGGGCCAACGTCCTGACTTTC. Amino acid sequence: CASSVNTGASGANVLTF.

The rearrangement uses TRBV3-1 (or the pseudogene TRBV3-2) and TRBJ1-2; D is possibly TRBD1 (6 bases). The CDR3 extends over 13 amino acids. V lost 1 base, J lost 6 bases, and 9 bases lay in between. Germline loops: CDR1 LGHDT, CDR2 YNNKEL (reference sequence). In nucleotides, the CDR3 is TGTGCCAGCAGCCAAGTAAGGGGGAATGGCTACACCTTC. Its protein is CASSQVRGNGYTF.

The chain is built from TRBV7-3 and TRBJ2-2; D is uncertain. Trimming took off 2 bases at V and 6 bases at J, with 7 bases between the two ends. This CDR3 is built from 13 residues. CDR1 SGHTA and CDR2 FQGTGA come from the germline V gene. The CDR3 DNA is TGTGCCAGCAGCTTATGGGCAGCCGGGGAGCTGTTTTTT. Translating gives CASSLWAAGELFF.

The chain combines TRBV19 with TRBJ2-2; maybe TRBD1 (6 bases). There are 14 residues in the CDR3. Germline values: CDR1 LNHDA, CDR2 SQIVND (reference sequence). Trimming removed 6 bases at V and 7 bases at J, with 15 bases between. The CDR3 sequence is CASSLRTVGGELFF. The CDR3 DNA sequence: TGTGCCAGTAGCCTAAGGACAGTCGGCGGGGAGCTGTTTTTT.